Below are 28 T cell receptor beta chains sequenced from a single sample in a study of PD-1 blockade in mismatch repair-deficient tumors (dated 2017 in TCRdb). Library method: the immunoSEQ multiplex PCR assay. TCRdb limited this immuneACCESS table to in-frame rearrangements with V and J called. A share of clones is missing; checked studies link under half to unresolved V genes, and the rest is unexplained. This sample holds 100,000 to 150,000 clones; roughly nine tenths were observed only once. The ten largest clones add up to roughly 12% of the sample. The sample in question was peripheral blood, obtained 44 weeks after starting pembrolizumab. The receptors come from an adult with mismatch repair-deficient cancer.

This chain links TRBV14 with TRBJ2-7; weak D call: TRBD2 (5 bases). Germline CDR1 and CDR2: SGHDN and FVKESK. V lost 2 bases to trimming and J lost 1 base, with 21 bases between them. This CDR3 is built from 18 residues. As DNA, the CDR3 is TGTGCCAGCAGCCAACTCCCTTTTTACATAGCGCCGTCCTACGAGCAGTACTTC. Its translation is CASSQLPFYIAPSYEQYF.

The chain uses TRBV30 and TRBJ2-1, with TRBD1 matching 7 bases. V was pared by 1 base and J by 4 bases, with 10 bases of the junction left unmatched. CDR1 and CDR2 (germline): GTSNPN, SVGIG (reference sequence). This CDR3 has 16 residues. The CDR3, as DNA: TGTGCCTGGAGTGCCTACACAGGGGCCACTTACAATGAGCAGTTCTTC. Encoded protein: CAWSAYTGATYNEQFF.

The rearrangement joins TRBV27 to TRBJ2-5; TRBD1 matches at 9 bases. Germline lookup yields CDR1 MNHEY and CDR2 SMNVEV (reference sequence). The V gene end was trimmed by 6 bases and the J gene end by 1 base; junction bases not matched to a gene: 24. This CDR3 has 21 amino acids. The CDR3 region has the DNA TGTGCCAGCAGCATAAACGCACAGGGGGCCGCGGGAGTCGGTATCCAAGAGACCCAGTACTTC. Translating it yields CASSINAQGAAGVGIQETQYF.

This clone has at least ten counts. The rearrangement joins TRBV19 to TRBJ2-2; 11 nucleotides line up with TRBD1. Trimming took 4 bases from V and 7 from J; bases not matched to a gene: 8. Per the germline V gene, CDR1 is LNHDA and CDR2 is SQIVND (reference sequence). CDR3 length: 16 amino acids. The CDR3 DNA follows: TGTGCCAGTAGTACCACCCCGGGACAGGGGGTCGGGGAGCTGTTTTTT. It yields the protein CASSTTPGQGVGELFF.

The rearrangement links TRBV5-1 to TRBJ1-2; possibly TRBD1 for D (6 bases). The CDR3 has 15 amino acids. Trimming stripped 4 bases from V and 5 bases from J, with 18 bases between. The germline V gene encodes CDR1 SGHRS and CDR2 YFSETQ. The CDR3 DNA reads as TGCGCCAGCAGCCGGGGACATACCAACCCTTATGGCTACACCTTC. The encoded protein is CASSRGHTNPYGYTF.

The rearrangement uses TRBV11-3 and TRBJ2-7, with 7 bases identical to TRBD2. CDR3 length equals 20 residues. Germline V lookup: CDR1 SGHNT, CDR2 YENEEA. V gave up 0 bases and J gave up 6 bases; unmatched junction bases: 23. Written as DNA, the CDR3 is TGTGCCAGCAGCTTAGATAGTGGTAGCGGGCATCCTCCTCGAAGCTCCGAGCAGTACTTC. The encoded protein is CASSLDSGSGHPPRSSEQYF. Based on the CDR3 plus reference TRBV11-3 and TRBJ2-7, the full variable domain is EAGVVQSPRYKIIEKKQPVAFWCNPISGHNTLYWYLQNLGQGPELLIRYENEEAVDDSQLPKDRFSAERLKGVDSTLKIQPAELGDSAVYLCASSLDSGSGHPPRSSEQYFGPGTRLTVT.

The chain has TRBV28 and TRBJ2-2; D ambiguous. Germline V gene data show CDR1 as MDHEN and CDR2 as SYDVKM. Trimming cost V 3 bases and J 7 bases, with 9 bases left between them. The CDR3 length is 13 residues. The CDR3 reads CASSFRIGGELFF. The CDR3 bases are TGTGCCAGCAGTTTCCGAATCGGCGGGGAGCTGTTTTTT.

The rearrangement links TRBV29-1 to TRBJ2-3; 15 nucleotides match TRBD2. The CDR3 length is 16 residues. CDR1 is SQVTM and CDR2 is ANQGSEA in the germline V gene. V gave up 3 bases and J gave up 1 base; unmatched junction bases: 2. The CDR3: CSVEGLAGGRTDTQYF. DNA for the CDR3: TGCAGCGTTGAGGGACTAGCGGGGGGCCGCACAGATACGCAGTATTTT.

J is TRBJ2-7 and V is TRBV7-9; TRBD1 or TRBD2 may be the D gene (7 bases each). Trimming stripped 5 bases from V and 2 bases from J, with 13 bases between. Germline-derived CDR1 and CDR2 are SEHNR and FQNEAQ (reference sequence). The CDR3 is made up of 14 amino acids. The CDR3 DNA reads TGTGCCAGCAGCGTACAGGGGACTACCTACGAGCAGTACTTC. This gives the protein CASSVQGTTYEQYF.

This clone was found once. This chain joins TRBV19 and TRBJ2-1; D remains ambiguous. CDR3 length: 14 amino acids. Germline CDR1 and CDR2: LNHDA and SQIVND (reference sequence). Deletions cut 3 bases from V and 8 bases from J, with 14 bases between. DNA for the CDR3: TGTGCCAGTAGTATTAGGCTAGAGCTCGATGAGCAGTTCTTC. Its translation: CASSIRLELDEQFF.

The CDR3 reads CASSLLETGGMVDYGYTF. The CDR3 DNA follows: TGTGCCAGCAGCTTATTAGAAACAGGGGGCATGGTAGACTATGGCTACACCTTC. This chain joins TRBV7-6 and TRBJ1-2; TRBD1 agrees at 9 bases. The length of the CDR3 is 18 residues. Germline CDR1 is SGHVS and CDR2 is FNYEAQ. Trimming at V came to 2 bases and at J to 3 bases, leaving 13 bases not matched to a gene.

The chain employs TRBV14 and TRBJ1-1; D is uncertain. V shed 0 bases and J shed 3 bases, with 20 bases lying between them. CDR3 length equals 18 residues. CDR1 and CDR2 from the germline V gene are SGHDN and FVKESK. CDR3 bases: TGTGCCAGCAGCCAAGATGCCGGGTGGATTCTTCCCGACACTGAAGCTTTCTTT. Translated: CASSQDAGWILPDTEAFF.

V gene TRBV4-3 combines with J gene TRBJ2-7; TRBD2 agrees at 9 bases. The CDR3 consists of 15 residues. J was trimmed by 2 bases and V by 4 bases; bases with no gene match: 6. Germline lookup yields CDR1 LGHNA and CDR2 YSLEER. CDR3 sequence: CASSPGASGTYEQYF. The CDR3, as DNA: TGCGCCAGCAGCCCGGGAGCTAGCGGGACCTACGAGCAGTACTTC.

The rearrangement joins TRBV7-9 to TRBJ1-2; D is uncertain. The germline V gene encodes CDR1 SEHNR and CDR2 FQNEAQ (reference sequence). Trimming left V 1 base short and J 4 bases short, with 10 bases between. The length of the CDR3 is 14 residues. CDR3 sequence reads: CASSLGTDSYGYTF. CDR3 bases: TGTGCCAGCAGCTTAGGGACGGACTCCTATGGCTACACCTTC. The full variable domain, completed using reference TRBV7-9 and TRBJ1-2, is DTGVSQNPRHKITKRGQNVTFRCDPISEHNRLYWYRQTLGQGPEFLTYFQNEAQLEKSRLLSDRFSAERPKGSFSTLEIQRTEQGDSAMYLCASSLGTDSYGYTFGSGTRLTVV.

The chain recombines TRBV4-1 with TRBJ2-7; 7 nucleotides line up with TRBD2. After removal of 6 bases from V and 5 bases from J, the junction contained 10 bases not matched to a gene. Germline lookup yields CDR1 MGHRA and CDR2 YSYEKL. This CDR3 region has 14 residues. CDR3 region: CASSPGEGFDEQYF. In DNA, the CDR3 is TGCGCCAGCAGTCCCGGGGAGGGGTTCGACGAGCAGTACTTC.

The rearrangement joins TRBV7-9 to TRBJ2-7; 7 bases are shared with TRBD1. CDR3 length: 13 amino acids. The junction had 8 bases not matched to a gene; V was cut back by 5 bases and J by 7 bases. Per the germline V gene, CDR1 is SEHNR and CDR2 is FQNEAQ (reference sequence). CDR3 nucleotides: TGTGCCAGCAGCGGACAGGCCGCCGGGGAGCAGTACTTC. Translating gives CASSGQAAGEQYF.

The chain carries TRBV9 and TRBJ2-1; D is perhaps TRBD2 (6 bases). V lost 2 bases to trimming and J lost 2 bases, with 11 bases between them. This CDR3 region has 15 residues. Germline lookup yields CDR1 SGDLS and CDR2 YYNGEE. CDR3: CASSVNSGPYNEQFF. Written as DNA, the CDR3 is TGTGCCAGCAGCGTCAATAGCGGACCCTACAATGAGCAGTTCTTC. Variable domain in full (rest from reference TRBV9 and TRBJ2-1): DSGVTQTPKHLITATGQRVTLRCSPRSGDLSVYWYQQSLDQGLQFLIQYYNGEERAKGNILERFSAQQFPDLHSELNLSSLELGDSALYFCASSVNSGPYNEQFFGPGTRLTVL.

CDR3 loop: CASSLARKETQYF. The CDR3 DNA reads as TGTGCCAGCAGCTTGGCCAGGAAGGAGACCCAGTACTTC. The chain couples TRBV5-4 to TRBJ2-5; D call uncertain. Trimming shortened V by 0 bases and J by 5 bases, and 8 bases separated the two germline ends. CDR3 size: 13 residues. CDR1 and CDR2 (germline): SGHNT, YYREEE (reference sequence).

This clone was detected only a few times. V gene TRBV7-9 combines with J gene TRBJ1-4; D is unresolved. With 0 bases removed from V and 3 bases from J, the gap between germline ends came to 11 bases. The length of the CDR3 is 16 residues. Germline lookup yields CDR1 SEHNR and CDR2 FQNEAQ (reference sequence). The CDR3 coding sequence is TGTGCCAGCAGCTTAGCGCTGGAGTCAGCTAATGAAAAACTGTTTTTT. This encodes CASSLALESANEKLFF.

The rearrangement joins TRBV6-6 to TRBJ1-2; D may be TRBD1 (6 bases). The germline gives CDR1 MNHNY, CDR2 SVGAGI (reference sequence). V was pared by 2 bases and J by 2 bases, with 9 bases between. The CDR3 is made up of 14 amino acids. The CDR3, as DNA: TGTGCCAGCAGTTACGACAGGACCAACTATGGCTACACCTTC. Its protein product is CASSYDRTNYGYTF.

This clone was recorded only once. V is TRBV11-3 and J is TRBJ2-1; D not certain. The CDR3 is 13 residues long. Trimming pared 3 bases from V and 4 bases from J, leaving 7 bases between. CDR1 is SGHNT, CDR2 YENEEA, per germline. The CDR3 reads CASSFPGYNEQFF. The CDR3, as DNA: TGTGCCAGCAGCTTCCCAGGTTACAATGAGCAGTTCTTC. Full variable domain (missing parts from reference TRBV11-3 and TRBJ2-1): EAGVVQSPRYKIIEKKQPVAFWCNPISGHNTLYWYLQNLGQGPELLIRYENEEAVDDSQLPKDRFSAERLKGVDSTLKIQPAELGDSAVYLCASSFPGYNEQFFGPGTRLTVL.

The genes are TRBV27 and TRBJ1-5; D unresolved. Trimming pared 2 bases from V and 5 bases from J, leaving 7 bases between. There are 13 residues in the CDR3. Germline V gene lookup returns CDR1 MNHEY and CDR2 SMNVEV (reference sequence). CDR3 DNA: TGTGCCAGCAGTTTAGGGAGGTATCAGCCCCAGCATTTT. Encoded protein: CASSLGRYQPQHF.

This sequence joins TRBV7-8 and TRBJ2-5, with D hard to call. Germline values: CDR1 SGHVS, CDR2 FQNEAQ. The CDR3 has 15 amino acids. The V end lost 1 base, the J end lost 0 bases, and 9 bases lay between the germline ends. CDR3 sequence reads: CASSLVGWHQETQYF. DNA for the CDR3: TGTGCCAGCAGCTTAGTCGGGTGGCACCAAGAGACCCAGTACTTC.

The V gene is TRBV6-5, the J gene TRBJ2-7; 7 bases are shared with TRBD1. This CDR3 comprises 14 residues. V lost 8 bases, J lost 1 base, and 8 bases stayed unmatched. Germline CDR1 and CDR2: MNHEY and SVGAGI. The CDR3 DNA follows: TGTGCCAGCTCAATACAGGGGCCGTCCTACGAGCAGTACTTC. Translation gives CASSIQGPSYEQYF.

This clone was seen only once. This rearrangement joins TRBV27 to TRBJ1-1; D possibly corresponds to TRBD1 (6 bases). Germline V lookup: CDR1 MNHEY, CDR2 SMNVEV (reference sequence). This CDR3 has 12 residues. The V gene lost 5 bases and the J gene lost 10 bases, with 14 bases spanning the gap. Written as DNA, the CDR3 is TGTGCCAGCAGTCAGACAGGACGCATAGCTTTCTTT. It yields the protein CASSQTGRIAFF.

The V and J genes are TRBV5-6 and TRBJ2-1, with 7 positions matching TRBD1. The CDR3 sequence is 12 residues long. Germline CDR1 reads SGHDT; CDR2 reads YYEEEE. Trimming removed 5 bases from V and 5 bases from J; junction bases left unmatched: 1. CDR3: CASRTGNNEQFF. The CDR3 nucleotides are TGTGCCAGCAGGACAGGGAACAATGAGCAGTTCTTC.

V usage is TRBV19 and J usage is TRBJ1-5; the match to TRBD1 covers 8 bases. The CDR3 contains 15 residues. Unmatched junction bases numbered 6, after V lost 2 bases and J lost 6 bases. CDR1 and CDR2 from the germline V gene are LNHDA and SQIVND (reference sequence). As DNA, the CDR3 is TGTGCCAGTAGTATAATTGACAGGGGAGGTCAGCCCCAGCATTTT. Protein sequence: CASSIIDRGGQPQHF.

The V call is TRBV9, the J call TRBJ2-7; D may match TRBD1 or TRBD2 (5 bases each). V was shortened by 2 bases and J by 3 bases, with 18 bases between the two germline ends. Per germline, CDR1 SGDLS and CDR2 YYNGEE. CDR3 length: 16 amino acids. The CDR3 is CASSVGVAEAGYEQYF. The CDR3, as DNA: TGTGCCAGCAGCGTGGGGGTCGCGGAGGCTGGCTACGAGCAGTACTTC.